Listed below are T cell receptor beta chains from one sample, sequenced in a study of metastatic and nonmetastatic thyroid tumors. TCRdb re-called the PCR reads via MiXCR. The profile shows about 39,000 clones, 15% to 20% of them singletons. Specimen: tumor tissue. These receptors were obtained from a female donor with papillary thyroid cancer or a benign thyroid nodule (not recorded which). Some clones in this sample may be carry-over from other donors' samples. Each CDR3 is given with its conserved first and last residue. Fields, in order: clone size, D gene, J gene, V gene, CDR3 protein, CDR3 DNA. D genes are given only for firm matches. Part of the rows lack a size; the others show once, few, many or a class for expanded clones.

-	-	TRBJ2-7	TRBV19	CASSNSYQQYF	TGTGCCAGTAGTAACTCCTACCAGCAGTACTTC
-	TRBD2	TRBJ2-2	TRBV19	CASSTYPSIAGESGELFF	TGTGCCAGTAGTACCTACCCAAGCATAGCGGGAGAGTCCGGGGAGCTGTTTTTT
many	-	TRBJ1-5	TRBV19	CASSIRTDYSNQPQHF	TGTGCCAGTAGTATTAGGACAGATTATAGCAATCAGCCCCAGCATTTT
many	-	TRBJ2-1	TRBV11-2	CASSLGVVRADSYNEQFF	TGTGCCAGCAGCTTAGGGGTCGTAAGGGCAGACTCCTACAATGAGCAGTTCTTC
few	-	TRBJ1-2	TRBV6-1	CASSRDINYGYTF	TGTGCCAGCAGTCGGGACATTAACTATGGCTACACCTTC
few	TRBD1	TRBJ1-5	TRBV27	CVSIPFGTGYSNQPQHF	TGTGTCAGCATTCCCTTTGGGACAGGATATAGCAATCAGCCCCAGCATTTT
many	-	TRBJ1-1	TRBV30	CAWAPGHGHAEAFF	TGTGCCTGGGCTCCGGGACACGGGCACGCTGAAGCTTTCTTT
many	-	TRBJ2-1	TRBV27	CASSGSKRPNEQFF	TGTGCCAGCTCTGGGTCAAAACGGCCCAATGAGCAGTTCTTC
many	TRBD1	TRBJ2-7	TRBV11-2	CASSPGQGFSYEQYF	TGTGCCAGCAGCCCAGGACAGGGTTTCTCCTACGAGCAGTACTTC
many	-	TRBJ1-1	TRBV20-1	CSTRPGGAAEAFF	TGCAGTACCCGGCCGGGGGGCGCCGCTGAAGCTTTCTTT
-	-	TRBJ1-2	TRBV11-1	CASSQDAREGVWGYTF	TGTGCCAGCAGCCAAGACGCTCGGGAGGGGGTGTGGGGCTACACCTTC
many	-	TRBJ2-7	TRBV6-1	CASSSGGGGSYEQYF	TGTGCCAGCAGCTCGGGCGGTGGGGGCTCCTACGAGCAGTACTTC
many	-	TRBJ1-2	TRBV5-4	CASSLGFGQASYGYTF	TGTGCCAGCAGCTTGGGGTTCGGTCAGGCAAGCTATGGCTACACCTTC
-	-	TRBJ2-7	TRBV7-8	CASRKRGVESNYEQYF	TGTGCCAGCAGGAAAAGGGGGGTGGAGAGTAACTACGAGCAGTACTTC
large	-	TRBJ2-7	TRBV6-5	CASSYRRGGLYEQYF	TGTGCCAGCAGTTACAGAAGGGGCGGACTATACGAGCAGTACTTC
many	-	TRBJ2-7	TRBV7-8	CASSFRRNSYEQYF	TGTGCCAGCAGCTTCCGACGGAACTCCTACGAGCAGTACTTC
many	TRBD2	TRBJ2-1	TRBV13	CASSSPGLAAVYNEQFF	TGTGCCAGCAGCTCTCCGGGACTAGCGGCCGTCTACAATGAGCAGTTCTTC
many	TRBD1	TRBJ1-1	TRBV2	CASTIDRVTEAFF	TGTGCCAGCACTATCGACAGGGTCACTGAAGCTTTCTTT
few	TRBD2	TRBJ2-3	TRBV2	CASSSRTSGRDSDTQYF	TGTGCCAGCAGTTCTAGGACTAGCGGGAGGGATTCAGATACGCAGTATTTT
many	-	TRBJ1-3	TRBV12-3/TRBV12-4	CASRTPGGVVGNTIYF	TGTGCCAGCAGGACGCCCGGAGGGGTAGTAGGAAACACCATATATTTT
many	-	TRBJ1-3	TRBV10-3	CAISEHGGGNTIYF	TGTGCCATCAGTGAGCACGGGGGGGGAAACACCATATATTTT
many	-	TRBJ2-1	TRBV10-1	CASSEMVGSYNEQFF	TGCGCCAGCAGTGAGATGGTCGGCTCCTACAATGAGCAGTTCTTC
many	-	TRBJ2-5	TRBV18	CASSASAGETQYF	TGTGCCAGCTCAGCTAGCGCTGGAGAGACCCAGTACTTC
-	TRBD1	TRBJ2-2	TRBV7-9	CASRPGQVVTGELFF	TGTGCCAGCAGACCCGGACAGGTGGTCACCGGGGAGCTGTTTTTT
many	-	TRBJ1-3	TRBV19	CASSRGAPSGNTIYF	TGTGCCAGTAGCAGAGGGGCACCCTCTGGAAACACCATATATTTT
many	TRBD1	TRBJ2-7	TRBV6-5	CASSYEGTGGAVEQYF	TGTGCCAGCAGTTACGAAGGGACAGGGGGGGCCGTCGAGCAGTACTTC
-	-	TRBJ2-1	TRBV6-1	CASSDPPVQPYNDQFF	TGTGCCAGCAGTGACCCCCCGGTACAACCTTACAATGATCAGTTCTTC
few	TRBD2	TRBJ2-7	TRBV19	CASSNRGRACEQYF	TGTGCCAGTAGTAATCGAGGGAGGGCATGCGAGCAGTACTTC
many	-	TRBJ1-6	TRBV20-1	CSARAASNSPLHF	TGCAGTGCTAGAGCGGCCTCGAATTCACCCCTCCACTTT
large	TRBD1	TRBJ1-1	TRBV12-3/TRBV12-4	CASSPRTGSPFEAFF	TGTGCCAGCAGTCCCCGGACAGGGTCTCCCTTTGAAGCTTTCTTT
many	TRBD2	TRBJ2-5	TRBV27	CASRASGGKETQYF	TGTGCCAGCAGAGCGTCGGGGGGGAAAGAGACCCAGTACTTC
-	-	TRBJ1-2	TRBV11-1	CASSLEYAVEGYGYTF	TGTGCCAGCAGCTTAGAGTACGCCGTTGAGGGGTATGGCTACACCTTC
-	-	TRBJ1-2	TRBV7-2	CASIAIQGYYCYTF	TGTGCCAGCATCGCCATACAGGGATACTATTGCTACACCTTC
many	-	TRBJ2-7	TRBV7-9	CASSLAEFEQYF	TGTGCCAGCAGCTTAGCGGAGTTCGAGCAGTACTTC
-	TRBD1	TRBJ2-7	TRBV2	CVSWWTGCGYEQYF	TGTGTCAGCTGGTGGACAGGGTGTGGTTACGAGCAGTACTTC
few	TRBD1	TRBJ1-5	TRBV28	CASRGDRYQPQHF	TGTGCCAGCAGGGGGGACAGGTATCAGCCCCAGCATTTT
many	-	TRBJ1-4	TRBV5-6	CASSLGARNEKLFF	TGTGCCAGCAGCCTCGGGGCCCGTAATGAAAAACTGTTTTTT
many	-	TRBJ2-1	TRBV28	CAMGDPYNEQFF	TGTGCCATGGGGGACCCCTACAATGAGCAGTTCTTC
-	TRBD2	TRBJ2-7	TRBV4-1	CASTRASGTASYEQYF	TGCGCCAGCACCCGCGCTAGCGGGACGGCCTCCTACGAGCAGTACTTC
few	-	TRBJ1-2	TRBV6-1	CASRFGGINYGYTF	TGTGCCAGCAGGTTTGGGGGCATTAACTATGGCTACACCTTC
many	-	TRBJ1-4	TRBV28	CASNPTGTANEKLFF	TGTGCCAGCAACCCGACGGGGACGGCTAATGAAAAACTGTTTTTT
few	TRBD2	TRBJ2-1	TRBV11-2	CASSLGVLAGGHYNEQFF	TGTGCCAGCAGCTTAGGGGTACTAGCGGGGGGGCATTACAATGAGCAGTTCTTC
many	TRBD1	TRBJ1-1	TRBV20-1	CSARGGGQPNTEAFF	TGCAGTGCTAGAGGTGGGGGACAGCCGAACACTGAAGCTTTCTTT
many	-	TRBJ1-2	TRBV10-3	CAISRDGMNGYTF	TGTGCCATCAGCCGGGACGGGATGAATGGCTACACCTTC